This TCR beta chain comes out of a study of blood T cell repertoires in COVID-19. Across the study: The study drew acute and convalescent COVID-19 samples from the United States, Italy and Spain. T cells, B-cell-depleted T cells, or PBMCs provided the cDNA or gDNA that served as material.

In the source study's methods: Quantification of nucleated cells was approximated via reference gene primer amplification. Profiling relied on immunoSEQ multiplex PCR, and the TCRdb table lists in-frame clones only, not all of them. The V and J calls and clone size come from that table; D and trimming were worked out from the DNA. This table has 450,000 or so clones, approximately 91% appearing once. Recruited during active infection, patients (from Seattle) were subsequently followed longitudinally. The CDR3 contains 14 residues. Material: peripheral blood. This receptor was identified in a woman aged 40 to 55 with COVID-19, enrolled during active disease. This sequence joins TRBV21-1 and TRBJ2-1; TRBD1 was called by the table and not checked on the DNA. TRBV21-1 is marked as a pseudogene. The CDR3 reads CASSSTGRYNEQFF. The CDR3 DNA reads as TGTGCCAGCAGTTCGACAGGGCGCTACAATGAGCAGTTCTTC.